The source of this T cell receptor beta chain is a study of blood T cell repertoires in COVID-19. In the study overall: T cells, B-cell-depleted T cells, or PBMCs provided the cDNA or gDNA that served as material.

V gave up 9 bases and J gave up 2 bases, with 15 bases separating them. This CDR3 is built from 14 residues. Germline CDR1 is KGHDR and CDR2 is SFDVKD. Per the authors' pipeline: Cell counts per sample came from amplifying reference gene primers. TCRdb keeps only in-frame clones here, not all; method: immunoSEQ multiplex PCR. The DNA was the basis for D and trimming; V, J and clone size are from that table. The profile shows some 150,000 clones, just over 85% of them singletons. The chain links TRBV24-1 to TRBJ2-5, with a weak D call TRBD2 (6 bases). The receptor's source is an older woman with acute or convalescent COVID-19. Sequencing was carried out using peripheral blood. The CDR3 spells CATSQPGDQETQYF. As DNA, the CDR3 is TGTGCCACCTCGCAACCGGGGGATCAAGAGACCCAGTACTTC.